One sample yielded the 17 T cell receptor beta chains listed below, sequenced in a study of blood T cell repertoires in COVID-19 (TCRdb year 2020). Libraries were constructed by the immunoSEQ multiplex PCR assay. TCRdb stores this immuneACCESS table with in-frame sequences only. Part of the clones is absent; in the studies checked, under half of the shortfall reflects unresolved V genes, and no reason is known for the rest. The sample table contains under 250,000 clones; only one count was recorded for around 83% of them. The ten largest account for less than 3.5% of the sample. Material for sequencing was peripheral blood. Source of these receptors: a man between 45 and 60 years old with active or convalescent COVID-19.

This clone has just one count. The chain is built from TRBV25-1 and TRBJ1-2; a possible D gene is TRBD1 (5 bases). CDR1 is MGHDK and CDR2 is SYGVNS in the germline V gene. Trimming left V 2 bases short and J 8 bases short, with 9 bases between. The CDR3 is 12 residues long. The CDR3 loop reads CASSEGALGYTF. The CDR3 nucleotides read TGTGCCAGCAGTGAAGGGGCACTGGGCTACACCTTC.

This clone was observed a few times. The chain employs TRBV9 and TRBJ2-4; D possibly corresponds to TRBD1 (5 bases). This CDR3 region has 15 residues. V lost 4 bases and J 8 bases, leaving 19 bases between the germline ends. From germline, CDR1 is SGDLS and CDR2 YYNGEE. The CDR3 loop reads CASSPDPSPGYIQYF. For the CDR3, the DNA is TGTGCCAGCAGCCCGGACCCTTCCCCAGGGTACATTCAGTACTTC.

The chain couples TRBV12-3 or TRBV12-4 to TRBJ1-2, with a weak D call TRBD1 (5 bases). Trimming stripped 6 bases from V and 4 bases from J, with 12 bases between. The CDR3 runs to 13 residues. CDR3 nucleotide sequence: TGTGCCAGCAGCCCCCCCAGGGCCTATGGCTACACCTTC. This gives the protein CASSPPRAYGYTF.

The chain's CDR3 is CAWSSDRGTMEPQHF. CDR3 bases: TGTGCCTGGAGCTCGGACAGGGGTACGATGGAGCCCCAGCATTTT. The gene calls are TRBV30 and TRBJ1-5; 9 bases agree with TRBD1. J gave up 8 bases and V 3 bases, and 11 bases lay outside the gene matches. The CDR3 is made up of 15 amino acids. Germline V CDR1 and CDR2: GTSNPN, SVGIG (reference sequence).

This chain connects TRBV27 to TRBJ2-1, with TRBD2 matching 8 bases. J lost 0 bases, V lost 5 bases, and 9 bases had no gene match. The CDR3 has 17 amino acids. Germline V CDR1 and CDR2: MNHEY, SMNVEV (reference sequence). CDR3 in amino acids: CASSLTSGGYSYNEQFF. DNA of the CDR3: TGTGCCAGCAGTCTGACATCGGGAGGGTACTCCTACAATGAGCAGTTCTTC.

In its sample, this clone was seen a few times. V usage is TRBV4-1 and J usage is TRBJ2-7; 7 nucleotides match TRBD2. Per germline, CDR1 MGHRA and CDR2 YSYEKL. V dropped 0 bases and J dropped 0; count of bases not matched to a gene: 5. CDR3 size: 16 residues. The CDR3 protein is CASSQDLGGTSYEQYF. The CDR3 DNA reads TGCGCCAGCAGCCAAGATCTCGGGGGGACCTCCTACGAGCAGTACTTC.

This clone was detected once. The chain combines TRBV3-1 (or the pseudogene TRBV3-2) with TRBJ1-2, with TRBD1 matching over 8 bases. V lost 1 base, J lost 8 bases, and 9 bases stayed unmatched. This CDR3 comprises 15 residues. The germline V gene has CDR1 LGHDT and CDR2 YNNKEL (reference sequence). CDR3 in DNA: TGTGCCAGCAGCCAAGCCGTACAGGGGGGACAGGGCTACACCTTC. Translated: CASSQAVQGGQGYTF.

CDR3 sequence: CASSYLQGLVNTEAFF. The CDR3, as DNA: TGTGCCAGCAGCTACTTACAGGGTTTGGTGAACACTGAAGCTTTCTTT. This chain connects TRBV7-8 to TRBJ1-1; D might be TRBD1 (6 bases). This CDR3 region has 16 residues. V gave up 4 bases and J gave up 0 bases, with 15 bases separating them. Looked up from germline, CDR1 is SGHVS and CDR2 is FQNEAQ.

V is TRBV19 and J is TRBJ1-4; D is ambiguous. CDR1 and CDR2 from the germline V gene are LNHDA and SQIVND (reference sequence). V was pared by 1 base and J by 5 bases, with 11 bases between. The CDR3 runs to 15 residues. The CDR3 spells CASSIVGRMNEKLFF. CDR3 in DNA: TGTGCCAGTAGTATAGTTGGCAGGATGAATGAAAAACTGTTTTTT.

The rearrangement links TRBV9 to TRBJ2-5; 9 bases agree with TRBD1. The CDR3 runs to 15 residues. Looked up from germline, CDR1 is SGDLS and CDR2 is YYNGEE. Trimming took 0 bases from V and 4 from J; bases not matched to a gene: 4. Here the CDR3 DNA reads TGTGCCAGCAGCGTAGTGGGGACAGGGAGAGAGACCCAGTACTTC. This gives the protein CASSVVGTGRETQYF.

This chain uses TRBV6-5 with TRBJ2-5; possibly TRBD2 for D (5 bases). The CDR3 loop spans 16 amino acids. Looked up from germline, CDR1 is MNHEY and CDR2 is SVGAGI. Trimming shortened V by 1 base and J by 4 bases, and 16 bases separated the two germline ends. The CDR3 loop is CASSYYATARGETQYF. The CDR3 DNA is TGTGCCAGCAGTTACTACGCGACGGCCCGGGGAGAGACCCAGTACTTC.

The rearrangement uses TRBV11-2 and TRBJ2-2; no definite D call. This CDR3 has 15 residues. The V end was cut by 3 bases, the J end by 0 bases, with 8 bases between. Germline values: CDR1 SGHAT, CDR2 FQNNGV. This CDR3 reads CASSFVYANTGELFF. The CDR3 DNA is TGTGCCAGCAGCTTTGTCTACGCGAACACCGGGGAGCTGTTTTTT. Drawing the rest from reference TRBV11-2 and TRBJ2-2, the complete variable domain is EAGVAQSPRYKIIEKRQSVAFWCNPISGHATLYWYQQILGQGPKLLIQFQNNGVVDDSQLPKDRFSAERLKGVDSTLKIQPAKLEDSAVYLCASSFVYANTGELFFGEGSRLTVL.

The chain employs TRBV7-2 and TRBJ1-2; perhaps TRBD1 as D (6 bases). Trimming cost V 1 base and J 4 bases, with 10 bases left between them. This CDR3 spans 14 amino acids. Per the germline V gene, CDR1 is SGHTA and CDR2 is FQGNSA. The DNA for the CDR3 is TGTGCCAGCAGCTTAGACAGGGAGGGCTATGGCTACACCTTC. Protein sequence: CASSLDREGYGYTF.

The J gene is TRBJ1-1, the V gene TRBV6-1, with 10 bases fitting TRBD1. Germline loops: CDR1 MNHNS, CDR2 SASEGT. The V segment lost 3 bases and the J segment 5 bases; nucleotides outside the gene matches: 9. The CDR3 is made up of 16 amino acids. This CDR3 reads CASSDRQGAGGTEAFF. In nucleotides, the CDR3 is TGTGCCAGCAGTGACCGACAGGGGGCGGGGGGGACTGAAGCTTTCTTT.

The V gene is TRBV11-3, the J gene TRBJ1-1; D is possibly TRBD1 (5 bases). V was clipped by 4 bases and J by 6 bases, with 12 bases between them. Per germline, CDR1 SGHNT and CDR2 YENEEA. The CDR3 runs to 13 residues. The CDR3 here is CASSSRSGAEAFF. CDR3 nucleotides: TGTGCCAGCAGCTCGAGGTCGGGGGCTGAAGCTTTCTTT.

The CDR3 is CASSSGQAKAGANVLTF. The CDR3 nucleotides are TGTGCCAGCAGCTCTGGACAGGCTAAGGCTGGGGCCAACGTCCTGACTTTC. The chain carries TRBV11-2 and TRBJ2-6; 7 nucleotides align to TRBD1. The germline V gene has CDR1 SGHAT and CDR2 FQNNGV. This CDR3 has 17 residues. J lost 2 bases, V lost 4 bases, and 8 bases had no gene match.

In this sample, this clone turned up once. The V and J genes are TRBV9 and TRBJ1-2, with a possible D match to TRBD1 (5 bases). CDR1 and CDR2 (germline): SGDLS, YYNGEE. Deletions cut 1 base from V and 0 bases from J, with 7 bases between. The CDR3 loop spans 14 amino acids. CDR3 coding DNA: TGTGCCAGCAGCGTACAGGGAACTAACTATGGCTACACCTTC. Translating it yields CASSVQGTNYGYTF.